Given below is one T cell receptor (beta chain) in context. This clonotype was seen repeatedly, ten times or more. Its binding antigen is unknown. Qualities for individual bases were not recorded, and no much larger clone is one base off. CDR1 and CDR2, per the germline V gene (reference sequence), are LNHDA and SQIVND. V is pruned by 4 bases and J by 3 bases, leaving 10 bases of the junction without a gene match. The CDR3 contains 17 residues, cysteine and phenylalanine counted. The DNA shown is the 51-base CDR3, in frame from base 1. The data were taken from a study of early T cells in non-severe SARS-CoV-2 infection (dated by TCRdb to the early 2020s). With regard to the full study: Bulk RNA from unsorted whole blood was used for TCR sequencing, so alpha and beta chains could not be paired. Study-wide conclusions, independent of this receptor: VDJdb matching was skewed toward anti-spike CD8 responses, so virus-specific expansions were likely underestimated and private and CD4 specificities were missed.

Library construction relied on 5' RACE. Sequencing took place on a NextSeq 500. Unique molecular identifiers were attached to individual cDNA molecules in the TCR library protocol so that sequencing error and PCR bias could be corrected. Both TCR alpha and beta chains were sequenced, and tight co-correlation was observed between alpha and beta sequence abundances in each sample. The paper's data handling went like this. Decombinator V4 was used to perform V gene, J gene and CDR3 annotation of TCR sequences. Expanded TCRs were defined as changing significantly between any two time points under a Poisson model with p below 0.0001. Abundances of TCRs were expressed as counts per million after normalisation to the total number of TCRs sequenced in each sample. TRAV1-2 paired with TRAJ12, TRAJ20 or TRAJ33 defined MAIT TCRs, while TRAV10 paired with TRAJ18 defined iNKT TCRs. A search of VDJdb, accessed on 1 November 2021, was run for TCRs annotated to CMV, EBV and SARS-CoV-2, with TCRs annotated for multiple antigens excluded. TCRdb reworked the public reads: Q25 trimming with fastp, MiXCR clone assembly, productive beta chains retained. Each CDR3 protein gets just one entry, which takes the most common genes and DNA from the rows behind it. In this record, the V and J calls reflect TCRdb's handling and not the investigators' own analysis. For this sample there are 60,000 or so distinct CDR3 sequences; about a tenth appear just once. Over 1.5% of the sample belongs to the ten largest clones.

A case-control design nested within a healthcare worker cohort in London, UK, was used, with weekly nasopharyngeal swab PCR tests and blood sampling performed. Healthcare workers were recruited during the week of the UK lockdown, between 23 and 31 March 2020, and followed weekly for up to about 15 weeks. The receptor comes from an adult who was a healthcare worker with PCR-confirmed SARS-CoV-2 infection or an uninfected control (not recorded which). The material sequenced was whole blood. Rearrangement joined TRBV19 to TRBJ1-5; 9 middle bases align to TRBD1. The nucleotides are TGTGCCAGTAGTAGTGATCCGGGACAGGGCTACAATCAGCCCCAGCATTTT. Its translation reads: CASSSDPGQGYNQPQHF.